This T cell receptor beta chain emerged from a study of regulatory T cells in long-lasting Graves disease. About the research overall: Antithyroid drug use was under 3 months in newly diagnosed Graves' patients.

V lost 6 bases to trimming and J lost 2 bases; unmatched junction nucleotides: 8. CDR1 WSHSY and CDR2 SAAADI come from the germline V gene. This CDR3 has 16 amino acids. Library construction for TCR beta used iRepertoire HTBI primers and Arm-PCR of CDR3 regions. Via MiXCR, TCRdb re-called the multiplex PCR reads, giving one row per CDR3 protein. The profile covers some 250,000 distinct CDR3 sequences, with around 19% appearing a single time and 14% taken by the ten largest. The time point here: newly diagnosed GD, antithyroid drugs for less than 3 months. Making the TCR library involved RNA that had been extracted from PBMCs. Overall study findings and caveats: Under persistent disease, TRBV28, TRBJ1-2 and TRBJ2-5 were used preferentially.

This clonotype was seen repeatedly, ten times or more. Its antigen remains unidentified. A further study also used this sample, focusing on T cells in Graves' hyperthyroidism and ophthalmopathy. In that study: Clinicians diagnosed patients from clinical symptoms, serum thyroxine and TRAb, thyroid ultrasound and orbital computed tomography.

The receptor was isolated from a woman in her 30s with Graves disease. The genes are TRBV10-2 and TRBJ2-1, with 9 bases lining up with TRBD2. The sample was peripheral blood mononuclear cells (PBMCs), taken at new diagnosis, from a patient treated with antithyroid drugs. DNA of the CDR3: TGCGCCAGCAGCAAGGGCGGGGGGGGAACCTACAATGAGCAGTTCTTC. It yields the protein CASSKGGGGTYNEQFF.